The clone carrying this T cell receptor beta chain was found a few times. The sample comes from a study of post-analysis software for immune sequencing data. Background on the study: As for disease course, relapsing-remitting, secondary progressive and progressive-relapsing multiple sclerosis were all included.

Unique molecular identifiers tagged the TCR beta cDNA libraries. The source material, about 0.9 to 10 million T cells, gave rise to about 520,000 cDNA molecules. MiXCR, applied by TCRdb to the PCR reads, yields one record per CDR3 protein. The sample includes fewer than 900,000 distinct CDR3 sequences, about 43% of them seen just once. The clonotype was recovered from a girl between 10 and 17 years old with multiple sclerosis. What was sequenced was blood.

CDR3 in DNA: TGCAGTGCTAGGGAGCAGGGTAGCAATGAGCAGTTCTTC. The encoded protein is CSAREQGSNEQFF. The V and J genes are TRBV20-1 and TRBJ2-1; tentative D call: TRBD1 (5 bases). Germline V gene data show CDR1 as DFQATT and CDR2 as SNEGSKA (reference sequence). Trimming left V 3 bases short and J 6 bases short, with 12 bases between. The CDR3 length is 13 residues.